The clone carrying this T cell receptor beta chain was counted between two and nine times. The record originates from a study of T cell repertoires in cytomegalovirus infection. TCRdb independently ran MiXCR on the reads; one entry per CDR3 protein. The sample has roughly 250,000 distinct CDR3 sequences, approximately 22% seen once. The TCR was taken from a human donor in good health (CMV status not recorded). Some clones in this sample may be carry-over from other donors' samples. Sequencing was done on a sample of CD8+ T cells from PBMCs.

CDR3 region: CASSSDRARGETQYF. DNA of the CDR3: TGTGCCAGCAGCTCAGACAGGGCGAGGGGGGAGACCCAGTACTTC. The chain joins TRBV7-9 to TRBJ2-5; 7 bases are shared with TRBD1. CDR1 SEHNR and CDR2 FQNEAQ come from the germline V gene (reference sequence). The CDR3 sequence is 15 residues long. V lost 4 bases and J lost 5; bases outside the gene matches: 10.